This T cell receptor beta chain emerged from a study of blood T cell repertoires in COVID-19. At the level of the study: Samples of COVID-19 (acute and convalescent) were obtained from the United States, Italy and Spain. T cells, B-cell-depleted T cells, or PBMCs provided the cDNA or gDNA that served as material.

Trimming removed 5 bases from V and 7 bases from J; junction bases left unmatched: 5. This CDR3 spans 15 amino acids. Germline loops: CDR1 KGHDR, CDR2 SFDVKD. The authors' processing: Nucleated cell number was recorded as an estimate derived from reference gene primer amplification. Repertoires were generated with immunoSEQ multiplex PCR, while TCRdb's copy carries only in-frame clones and drops some. That table furnishes V, J and clone size, whereas the DNA furnished D and trimming. Among approximately 70,000 clones listed, roughly 84% were seen once. The source of this sequence is a woman aged 55-69 years with acute or convalescent COVID-19. The V call is TRBV24-1, the J call TRBJ1-6; TRBD1 agrees at 9 bases. The specimen was peripheral blood. This chain's CDR3 is CATSAGTGWNSPLHF. CDR3 in DNA: TGTGCCACCAGTGCCGGGACAGGGTGGAATTCACCCCTCCACTTT.